This TCR beta chain stems from a study of shared clonotypes between healthy human individuals. Profiling relied on immunoSEQ multiplex PCR, and the TCRdb table lists in-frame clones only, not all of them. Of approximately 640,000 clones listed, around 91% were seen once; the top ten hold 30% to 40%. This CDR3 spans 14 amino acids. The V end lost 0 bases, the J end lost 9 bases, and 13 bases lay between the germline ends. CDR1 is SGHNT and CDR2 is YYREEE in the germline V gene (reference sequence). The rearrangement links TRBV5-4 to TRBJ2-1; D might be TRBD1 or TRBD2, each matching 5 bases. The sequence came from a man between 18 and 29 years old in good health. Some clones in this sample may be carry-over from other donors' samples. The specimen sequenced was memory CD8+ T cells from PBMCs. Sample subset: CD45RO+ cells pooled with CCR7-negative TemRA cells. CDR3 sequence: CASSLGDGSGEQFF. CDR3 DNA: TGTGCCAGCAGCTTGGGGGACGGTTCAGGTGAGCAGTTCTTC.